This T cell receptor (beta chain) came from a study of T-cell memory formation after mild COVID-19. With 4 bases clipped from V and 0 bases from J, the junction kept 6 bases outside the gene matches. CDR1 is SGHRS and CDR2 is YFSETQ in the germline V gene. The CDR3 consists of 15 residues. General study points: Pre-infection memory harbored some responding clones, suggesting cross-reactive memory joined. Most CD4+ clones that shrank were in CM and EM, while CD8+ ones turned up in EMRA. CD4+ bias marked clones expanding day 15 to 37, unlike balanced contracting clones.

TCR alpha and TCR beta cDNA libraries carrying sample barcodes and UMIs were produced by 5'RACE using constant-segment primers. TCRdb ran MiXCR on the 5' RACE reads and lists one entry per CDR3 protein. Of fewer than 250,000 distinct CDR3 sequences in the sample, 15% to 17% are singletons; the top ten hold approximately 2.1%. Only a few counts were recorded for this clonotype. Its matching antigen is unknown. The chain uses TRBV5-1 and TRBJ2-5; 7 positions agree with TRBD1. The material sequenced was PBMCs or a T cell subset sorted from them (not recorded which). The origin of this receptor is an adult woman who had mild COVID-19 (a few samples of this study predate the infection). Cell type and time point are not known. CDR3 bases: TGCGCCAGCAGCACGGGACAGCCCAACCAAGAGACCCAGTACTTC. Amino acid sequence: CASSTGQPNQETQYF.